This T cell receptor beta chain comes out of a study of blood T cell repertoires in COVID-19 (dated by TCRdb to 2020 to 2022). With respect to the entire study: Samples covering the acute and convalescent phases of COVID-19 were provided by collaborators in the United States, Italy and Spain. HLA class I and class II types, where available, came from metadata supplied by the sample provider rather than from assay-based typing. Samples were obtained from the ongoing ImmuneRACE study (first 160 participants) and from about 1,300 subjects provided by 6 global collaborators. Deeply sampled blood TCRbeta repertoires from subjects exposed to, actively infected with, or recovered from COVID-19 were included in the dataset. The sample metadata nearly always contained a de-identified subject ID, COVID-19 status, age in years and sex. The repertoires were released in a freely available public database intended as a resource for research on the immune response to SARS-CoV-2. The material from the prospective study consisted of cDNA or gDNA derived from T cells, B-cell-depleted T cells, or PBMCs. Results the study describes overall, beyond this receptor: How much clinical and demographic metadata was included differed by source and by participant, and the metadata was provided uncurated.

To note about this clone: Its antigen is currently not known. Per-base qualities were not stored, and no clone one base away is much larger.

The CDR3 holds 14 amino acids from the cysteine to the phenylalanine. The entry retains the CDR3 DNA only, 42 bases that are in frame from base 1. Trimming costs V 2 bases and J 5 bases, and their ends lie 13 bases apart. CDR1 and CDR2 (SGHRS, YFSETQ) derive from the germline V gene. One collaborating source in Seattle enrolled patients while the patients were actively infected and followed the patients over time throughout the course of disease. The collaborating institutions used their own protocols to collect whole blood in K2EDTA tubes. Collaborator samples were shipped for TCRbeta analysis as frozen whole blood, isolated PBMCs, or DNA extracted from either sample type. The immunoSEQ Assay, a bias-controlled multiplex PCR, was used to amplify TCRbeta CDR3 regions from genomic DNA. The paper's data handling went like this. The number of nucleated cells in each sample was estimated by amplification of reference gene primers within the assay. Sequence reads were collapsed and filtered to measure the absolute abundance of every unique TCRbeta CDR3 rearrangement. For each sample, productive Simpson clonality was calculated as the square root of Simpson's diversity index over productive rearrangements. TCRdb mirrors the immuneACCESS table, restricted to in-frame sequences. Some clones are absent from its copies; in checked studies, under half trace to an unresolved V gene, and the reason for the others is unknown. The V and J calls and clone size are taken from that table; D and trimming were inferred from the DNA. The sample records some 140,000 clones, 65% to 90% of which are singletons. The ten top clones hold about an eighth of the sample.

The chain was built from TRBV5-1 and TRBJ1-1; TRBD1 could be the D gene, as 6 bases match. The sample comprised peripheral blood. The origin of this receptor is a woman aged 60-75 years with COVID-19, enrolled during active disease. This receptor carries the CDR3 CASSFTGSGTEAFF. The bases are TGCGCCAGCAGCTTTACAGGGTCGGGGACTGAAGCTTTCTTT.